The TCR beta chain under discussion was sequenced for a study of identifying expanded T cells in peripheral blood. Study-level points and caveats: Approximately 2-week clone count variance significantly increased as total template count grew. Technical replicates showed approximately 1.2 changed clones; about two weeks about 16.4; four weeks 19.

As concerns this clone: Its target is unknown.

The germline V gene has CDR1 SEHNR and CDR2 FQNEAQ (reference sequence). V trimming: 5 bases; J trimming: 3 bases; junction bases outside the gene matches: 12. The CDR3 runs to 17 residues. TCRdb's copy holds only in-frame clones and misses some; the assay was immunoSEQ multiplex PCR. The sample records approximately 86,000 clones, 70% to 90% being singletons. No infections or other immune events were documented during collection. Sequencing was done on a sample of blood. This TCR was sampled from a person aged 18-70 years in good health. The J gene is TRBJ1-3, the V gene TRBV7-9; 8 bases fit TRBD1. In DNA form, the CDR3 reads TGTGCCAGCAGCCTAAATCCCGTGGACAGGGTTGGAAACACCATATATTTT. Translation gives CASSLNPVDRVGNTIYF.